What follows are 25 T cell receptor beta chains derived from one specimen sequenced in a study of CD8 T cells in ankylosing spondylitis (dated by TCRdb to about 2017). Study-level results and caveats: A TCR beta motif of roughly 8 highly homologous amino acid variants appeared characteristic of blood from ankylosing spondylitis patients.

For these TCRs, the target antigens are not known. The library came from 5' RACE. Sequencing instrument: Illumina HiSeq 2500. TCRdb trimmed the raw reads at Q25, called clones with MiXCR and kept productive beta chains. Records with the same CDR3 protein are collapsed into one entry carrying the most frequent genes and DNA. Within this sample are hundreds of thousands of distinct CDR3 sequences, with roughly 27% of them counted one time only. About 0.9% of the sample goes to the ten largest clones. Sequenced material: blood, either unsorted or a sorted T cell fraction (not recorded which). Every receptor here comes from a male donor with ankylosing spondylitis.

At least ten counts were recorded for this clonotype. The genes are TRBV12-3 or TRBV12-4 and TRBJ2-2; D gene uncertain. The germline V and J ends were trimmed by 1 base and 1 base, with 7 bases remaining between them. There are 15 residues in the CDR3. DNA for the CDR3: TGTGCCAGCAGTTTAGATCCTAAGAACACCGGGGAGCTGTTTTTT. Protein product: CASSLDPKNTGELFF.

In this sample, this clonotype turned up a few times. The genes are TRBV20-1 and TRBJ1-5; D remains ambiguous. Germline V lookup: CDR1 DFQATT, CDR2 SNEGSKA (reference sequence). V shed 8 bases and J shed 4 bases, with 9 bases lying between them. The CDR3 totals 11 residues. CDR3 sequence: CSSGPNQPQHF. The CDR3 DNA reads TGCAGTTCCGGGCCGAATCAGCCCCAGCATTTT.

The chain has TRBV29-1 and TRBJ2-3; TRBD2 matches 7 bases. The CDR3 totals 14 residues. Germline CDR1 SQVTM, CDR2 ANQGSEA. After removal of 1 base from V and 0 bases from J, the junction contained 1 base not matched to a gene. This CDR3 is CSVEAGGSTDTQYF. The DNA for the CDR3 is TGCAGCGTTGAAGCGGGAGGTAGCACAGATACGCAGTATTTT.

This chain joins TRBV4-2 and TRBJ2-1; weak D call: TRBD2 (6 bases). CDR3 length equals 12 residues. Trimming stripped 2 bases from V and 13 bases from J, with 12 bases between. CDR1 and CDR2 (germline): LGHNA, YNFKEQ. The CDR3 nucleotides read TGTGCCAGCAGCCAACCACTAGCAACACAGTTCTTC. This codes for CASSQPLATQFF.

V gene TRBV5-6 combines with J gene TRBJ2-2; D tentatively reads TRBD1 or TRBD2 (6 bases each). CDR1 and CDR2 from the germline V gene are SGHDT and YYEEEE. Trimming stripped 2 bases from V and 7 bases from J, with 18 bases between. The CDR3 sequence is 16 residues long. The DNA of the CDR3 is TGTGCCAGCAGCTTTCCCCCCAGCGGAGGGGGCGGGGAGCTGTTTTTT. It specifies CASSFPPSGGGGELFF.

The rearrangement uses TRBV20-1 and TRBJ2-5; 11 bases align to TRBD1. Per the germline V gene, CDR1 is DFQATT and CDR2 is SNEGSKA (reference sequence). V shed 5 bases, J shed 4 bases, and the junction held 12 bases outside the gene matches. This CDR3 is built from 16 residues. The CDR3, as DNA: TGCAGTGCTCTAACCCCCGGGACAGGGGGTTTAGAGACCCAGTACTTC. Translated: CSALTPGTGGLETQYF.

The rearrangement uses TRBV6-1 and TRBJ1-1; D perhaps matches TRBD1 (6 bases). Trimming left V 7 bases short and J 3 bases short, with 15 bases between. Germline lookup yields CDR1 MNHNS and CDR2 SASEGT. There are 14 residues in the CDR3. In nucleotides, the CDR3 is TGTGCCAGCACCCCGGGGGGGGCGTACACTGAAGCTTTCTTT. This translates into CASTPGGAYTEAFF.

V gene TRBV20-1 combines with J gene TRBJ2-3, with 8 bases fitting TRBD2. The germline CDR1 and CDR2 sequences are DFQATT and SNEGSKA (reference sequence). This CDR3 is built from 18 residues. The DNA of the CDR3 is TGCTGCGCTAGTCCCCGATCGGGGGGGGAGGGTGAGGCAGATACGCAGTATTTT. Translation: CCASPRSGGEGEADTQYF.

V usage is TRBV12-3 or TRBV12-4 and J usage is TRBJ2-5; no clear D gene. The V and J ends lost 6 bases and 5 bases respectively, with 13 bases between them. The CDR3 sequence is 13 residues long. The CDR3 nucleotides read TGTGCCAGCAGACACGACCCGAGTGAGACCCAGTACTTC. The encoded protein is CASRHDPSETQYF.

This clonotype occurred a few times. V gene TRBV19 combines with J gene TRBJ1-5; no reliable D call. Trimming took off 3 bases at V and 1 base at J, with 7 bases between the two ends. Germline CDR1 is LNHDA and CDR2 is SQIVND (reference sequence). The CDR3 totals 14 residues. In DNA form, the CDR3 reads TGTGCCAGTAGTATGGTGGGGAGCAATCAGCCCCAGCATTTT. This codes for CASSMVGSNQPQHF.

The chain joins TRBV3-1 to TRBJ2-1, with TRBD2 matching over 8 bases. V lost 4 bases to trimming and J lost 9 bases; unmatched junction nucleotides: 8. The CDR3 extends over 14 amino acids. The germline V gene has CDR1 LGHDT and CDR2 YNNKEL (reference sequence). CDR3 sequence reads: CASSRRTSPTEQFF. The CDR3 DNA reads as TGTGCCAGCAGCCGAAGGACTAGCCCTACTGAGCAGTTCTTC.

The chain couples TRBV5-1 to TRBJ2-7, with 14 positions matching TRBD2. V shed 5 bases and J 3 bases; nucleotides not matched to a gene: 4. The CDR3 covers 15 residues. CDR1 SGHRS and CDR2 YFSETQ come from the germline V gene. The CDR3 loop reads CASRQGLAGGYEQYV. CDR3 sequence (DNA): TGCGCCAGCAGGCAAGGACTAGCGGGAGGCTACGAGCAGTACGTC.

This clonotype was observed a handful of times. CDR3 loop: CSASGTGIEAFF. DNA for the CDR3: TGCAGTGCTAGCGGGACAGGGATTGAAGCTTTCTTT. This chain joins TRBV20-1 and TRBJ1-1; 9 bases are a match to TRBD1. The J segment lost 7 bases and the V segment lost 3 bases, leaving 3 bases of the junction unmatched. Looked up from germline, CDR1 is DFQATT and CDR2 is SNEGSKA (reference sequence). The CDR3 extends over 12 amino acids.

V usage is TRBV7-2 and J usage is TRBJ2-1; D possibly corresponds to TRBD1 (5 bases). Trimming stripped 5 bases from V and 6 bases from J, with 20 bases between. The V gene's germline CDR1 is SGHTA and CDR2 FQGNSA. The CDR3 totals 16 residues. CDR3 coding DNA: TGTGCCAGCAGCCCTTACCTCCTCAGACAGTCCAATGAGCAGTTCTTC. It is translated as CASSPYLLRQSNEQFF. The full variable domain, in which reference TRBV7-2 and TRBJ2-1 provide the parts outside the CDR3, is GAGVSQSPSNKVTEKGKDVELRCDPISGHTALYWYRQSLGQGLEFLIYFQGNSAPDKSGLPSDRFSAERTGGSVSTLTIQRTQQEDSAVYLCASSPYLLRQSNEQFFGPGTRLTVL.

This rearrangement joins TRBV29-1 to TRBJ1-1; D is uncertain. This CDR3 has 11 residues. V dropped 8 bases and J dropped 1 base, with 8 bases sitting between them. The V gene's germline CDR1 is SQVTM and CDR2 ANQGSEA. CDR3 sequence: CSITENTEAFF. CDR3 bases: TGCAGCATTACAGAGAACACTGAAGCTTTCTTT.

This clonotype occurred a few times. The rearrangement joins TRBV7-9 to TRBJ1-2; maybe TRBD1 (5 bases). Germline CDR1 is SEHNR and CDR2 is FQNEAQ (reference sequence). This CDR3 comprises 14 residues. The V end was cut by 4 bases, the J end by 4 bases, with 13 bases between. This CDR3 reads CASSYRDRSYGYTF. In nucleotides, the CDR3 is TGTGCCAGCAGCTACCGGGACCGGTCCTATGGCTACACCTTC.

This clonotype has more than one count but fewer than ten. Here the CDR3 reads CATSDSRGGDTIYF. CDR3 in DNA: TGTGCCACCAGTGATTCACGGGGGGGAGACACCATATATTTT. The genes are TRBV24-1 and TRBJ1-3, with TRBD1 as a possible D gene (5 bases). V was cut by 2 bases and J by 8 bases, with 12 bases left in between. This CDR3 region has 14 residues. CDR1 and CDR2 (germline): KGHDR, SFDVKD.

This clonotype was seen more than once but under ten times. The V call is TRBV20-1, the J call TRBJ2-7; 9 bases are a match to TRBD2. CDR3 length: 14 residues. The germline V gene encodes CDR1 DFQATT and CDR2 SNEGSKA (reference sequence). V gave up 6 bases and J gave up 0 bases; unmatched junction bases: 6. Here the CDR3 reads CSARSGGSSYEQYF. CDR3 DNA sequence: TGCAGTGCACGCAGCGGGGGGAGCTCCTACGAGCAGTACTTC.

The chain joins TRBV10-2 to TRBJ2-1; 11 bases are a match to TRBD2. J was trimmed by 0 bases and V by 6 bases; bases with no gene match: 7. Germline CDR1 WSHSY, CDR2 SAAADI. This CDR3 region has 17 residues. CDR3: CASSYPGLAASYNEQFF. The DNA of the CDR3 is TGCGCCAGCAGCTACCCGGGACTAGCGGCCTCCTACAATGAGCAGTTCTTC.

This clonotype occurred a few times. This rearrangement joins TRBV29-1 to TRBJ1-1; D is possibly TRBD1 (5 bases). CDR1 is SQVTM and CDR2 is ANQGSEA in the germline V gene. Trimming stripped 4 bases from V and 7 bases from J, with 10 bases between. The CDR3 spans 11 residues. CDR3: CSVGQLDEAFF. The CDR3, as DNA: TGCAGCGTTGGACAGCTAGATGAAGCTTTCTTT.

This sequence joins TRBV4-1 and TRBJ2-1, with 8 bases that match TRBD1. In germline, CDR1 is MGHRA, CDR2 YSYEKL. V trimming: 1 base; J trimming: 10 bases; junction bases outside the gene matches: 6. This CDR3 region has 14 residues. CDR3 in DNA: TGCGCCAGCAGCCAAGTTACAGGGGGAAGGGAGCAGTTCTTC. Translating it yields CASSQVTGGREQFF.

This clonotype has a handful of counts. The V and J genes are TRBV7-9 and TRBJ1-2; TRBD1 matches 9 bases. CDR1 and CDR2 from the germline V gene are SEHNR and FQNEAQ (reference sequence). J was trimmed by 5 bases and V by 5 bases; bases with no gene match: 6. This CDR3 has 14 residues. CDR3 coding DNA: TGTGCCAGCAGCCCACAGGGGGCTGGTTATGGCTACACCTTC. It is translated as CASSPQGAGYGYTF.

The genes are TRBV2 and TRBJ1-1; possibly TRBD1 for D (5 bases). Trimming stripped 3 bases from V and 1 base from J, with 12 bases between. The CDR3 is 15 amino acids. Germline-derived CDR1 and CDR2 are SNHLY and FYNNEI. CDR3 in DNA: TGTGCCAGCAGTGATCCGACAGATGGGAACACTGAAGCTTTCTTT. Translating gives CASSDPTDGNTEAFF. The full variable domain, its missing parts supplied by reference TRBV2 and TRBJ1-1, is EPEVTQTPSHQVTQMGQEVILRCVPISNHLYFYWYRQILGQKVEFLVSFYNNEISEKSEIFDDQFSVERPDGSNFTLKIRSTKLEDSAMYFCASSDPTDGNTEAFFGQGTRLTVV.

J is TRBJ2-6 and V is TRBV6-5, with 7 bases aligning to TRBD1. CDR1 and CDR2 (germline): MNHEY, SVGAGI. The V and J ends lost 4 bases and 0 bases, in that order; junction bases with no gene match: 3. CDR3 length: 16 amino acids. The CDR3: CASSLRQGSGANVLTF. In DNA form, the CDR3 reads TGTGCCAGCAGTTTGAGACAGGGCTCTGGGGCCAACGTCCTGACTTTC.

This clonotype was detected only a few times. V gene TRBV7-2 combines with J gene TRBJ2-3; 12 bases agree with TRBD2. The CDR3 sequence is 16 residues long. J gave up 1 base and V 4 bases, and 3 bases lay outside the gene matches. Germline CDR1 is SGHTA and CDR2 is FQGNSA. In DNA, the CDR3 is TGTGCCAGCAGCTCTCGGACTAGCGGGGGCACAGATACGCAGTATTTT. As protein: CASSSRTSGGTDTQYF.